This TCR beta chain was recovered during a study of blood T cells in healthy people across ages. Broader study findings: Per million T cells, TCR beta diversity dropped roughly linearly as age increased. Possibly, changes in expanded clonotypes were confounded because donor CMV status was unknown.

Alongside a J-beta primer mix, a sample-barcoded 5' primer served in a second PCR lasting 7 to 11 cycles. Via MiXCR, TCRdb re-called the 5' RACE reads, giving one row per CDR3 protein. This sample has around 990,000 distinct CDR3 sequences, with around two fifths found just once. The CDR3 totals 14 residues. Germline V gives CDR1 SGHTA, CDR2 FQGNSA. Trimming stripped 3 bases from V and 6 bases from J, with 12 bases between. In the case of this clonotype: Its antigen is unidentified.

The chain employs TRBV7-2 and TRBJ2-1; D unclear. The clonotype originates from a man between 18 and 29 years old in good health. The sequenced sample was blood. CDR3 sequence reads: CASSFIIGSNEQFF. For the CDR3, the DNA is TGTGCCAGCAGCTTTATCATAGGAAGCAATGAGCAGTTCTTC.